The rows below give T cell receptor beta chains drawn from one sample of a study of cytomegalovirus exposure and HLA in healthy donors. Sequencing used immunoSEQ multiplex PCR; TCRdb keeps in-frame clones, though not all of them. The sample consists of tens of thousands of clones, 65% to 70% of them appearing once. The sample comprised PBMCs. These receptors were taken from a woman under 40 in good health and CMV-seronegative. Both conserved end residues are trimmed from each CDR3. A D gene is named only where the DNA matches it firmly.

SVLAGGPDEQF TRBD2 TRBJ2-1 TRBV29-1
AWSPSETGNKY . TRBJ2-5 TRBV30
ASSQTIDTQY . TRBJ2-5 TRBV6-5
ASSLAGTSGGQNIQY TRBD2 TRBJ2-4 TRBV5-1
ASRDSRTRSTDTQY . TRBJ2-3 TRBV19
ANSLSGIITSGGQF TRBD2 TRBJ2-1 TRBV5-6
ASTTGLLGDTQY . TRBJ2-3 TRBV2
ASSDSGYYGYT . TRBJ1-2 TRBV2
ASSLQGDNSPLH . TRBJ1-6 TRBV11-1
SVEDPTSKETQY . TRBJ2-5 TRBV29-1
ASSSGTGTEAF TRBD1 TRBJ1-1 TRBV5-1
ASSGRNYGYT . TRBJ1-2 TRBV2
SSSRTPAANTGELF . TRBJ2-2 TRBV7-9
ASGGGLNSYEQY . TRBJ2-7 TRBV2
ASSIGDSERYEQY TRBD1 TRBJ2-7 TRBV19
ASSLGISGVEQF . TRBJ2-1 TRBV7-3
ASPPGGVSNQPQH . TRBJ1-5 TRBV5-8
ASSQEGKRQAF . TRBJ1-1 TRBV5-4
AWSIGFNQPQH . TRBJ1-5 TRBV30
ASSPFYGGLYEQY . TRBJ2-7 TRBV7-3
ASSPGGGADTQY TRBD2 TRBJ2-3 TRBV4-1
ASSLVREGSWAF . TRBJ1-1 TRBV4-2
ASSSNRVSPLH . TRBJ1-6 TRBV7-8
ATSRVAGRVTEAF . TRBJ1-1 TRBV15
ASSLAFAGMNTGELF . TRBJ2-2 TRBV7-2
ASSLGLVGGGNQPQH . TRBJ1-5 TRBV5-6
AISLAGGTDTQY TRBD2 TRBJ2-3 TRBV10-3
ASSSYRGVGYRDTEAF TRBD1 TRBJ1-1 TRBV7-9
ASSLGQFNEQF . TRBJ2-1 TRBV7-2
ASSIRSSNQPQH . TRBJ1-5 TRBV19
ASSPQGGPGDNEQF . TRBJ2-1 TRBV18
AISARRSEANTGELF . TRBJ2-2 TRBV10-3
ASSHMTGEGTDTQY TRBD1 TRBJ2-3 TRBV5-5
AWSVKGNQNEKLF . TRBJ1-4 TRBV30
ASSEGTGGNQPQH TRBD1 TRBJ1-5 TRBV9
ASSQLGWETQY . TRBJ2-5 TRBV4-3
ASSYSSGGAAETQY TRBD2 TRBJ2-5 TRBV6-5
ASSSGGTSGDWSTDTQY TRBD2 TRBJ2-3 TRBV13
ASSPPGQIYGYT TRBD1 TRBJ1-2 TRBV13
ASSRAGVTTDTQY TRBD2 TRBJ2-3 TRBV19
ASSTGQGQPQH TRBD1 TRBJ1-5 TRBV11-2
ASSLDSRGGEKLF . TRBJ1-4 TRBV11-2